These 18 T cell receptor beta chains were all obtained from the same sample, sequenced in a study of T-cell reconstitution after alpha-beta-depleted transplantation in children. This sample's TCRbeta library carried unique molecular identifier barcodes. TCRdb fed the PCR reads into MiXCR, producing one record per CDR3 protein. Here the sample spans 500,000 to 650,000 distinct CDR3 sequences, roughly an eighth being singletons. The sample in question was PBMCs, mostly from graft donor cells, obtained 180 days after TCRalphabeta/CD19-depleted stem cell transplant. The receptors stem from a female patient between 2 and 15 years old who had a stem cell transplant for aplastic anemia, so the T cells may come from the graft donor.

A few counts support this clonotype. This rearrangement joins TRBV6-1 to TRBJ2-7; 9 bases align to TRBD2. The germline CDR1 and CDR2 sequences are MNHNS and SASEGT. This CDR3 region has 14 residues. J gave up 2 bases and V 5 bases, and 4 bases lay outside the gene matches. CDR3 nucleotide sequence: TGTGCCAGCAGTACGACTAGCGGAACCTACGAGCAGTACTTC. Amino acids: CASSTTSGTYEQYF.

This clonotype was seen repeatedly, ten times or more. The rearrangement uses TRBV29-1 and TRBJ2-2, with 14 bases aligning to TRBD2. In germline, CDR1 is SQVTM, CDR2 ANQGSEA. V was pared by 7 bases and J by 3 bases, with 7 bases of the junction left unmatched. The CDR3 sequence is 16 residues long. The CDR3 is CSAGTSGSVDTGELFF. Here the CDR3 DNA reads TGCAGCGCAGGGACTAGCGGGAGTGTTGACACCGGGGAGCTGTTTTTT.

This clonotype appeared a few times. The chain combines TRBV9 with TRBJ2-7, with 11 bases fitting TRBD2. J was trimmed by 2 bases and V by 4 bases; bases with no gene match: 8. CDR1 is SGDLS and CDR2 is YYNGEE in the germline V gene. The CDR3 consists of 16 residues. The CDR3 sequence: CASSPGGTSGPYEQYF. CDR3 coding DNA: TGTGCCAGCAGCCCAGGGGGGACTAGCGGCCCCTACGAGCAGTACTTC.

This clonotype has more than one count but fewer than ten. The V gene is TRBV5-6, the J gene TRBJ2-2, with TRBD1 as a possible D gene (5 bases). Trimming took off 6 bases at V and 3 bases at J, with 12 bases between the two ends. The CDR3 loop spans 14 amino acids. Germline values: CDR1 SGHDT, CDR2 YYEEEE. The DNA for the CDR3 is TGTGCCAGCAATTGGGGCAGGGACACCGGGGAGCTGTTTTTT. The encoded protein is CASNWGRDTGELFF.

The rearrangement joins TRBV20-1 to TRBJ1-4; D perhaps matches TRBD1 (5 bases). Germline V gene sequence: CDR1 DFQATT, CDR2 SNEGSKA (reference sequence). V gave up 4 bases and J gave up 0 bases, with 9 bases separating them. The CDR3 is 14 amino acids. For the CDR3, the DNA is TGCAGTGCTAAGCAGGGAGCAACTAATGAAAAACTGTTTTTT. Its protein is CSAKQGATNEKLFF.

This clonotype was picked up many times. The V and J genes are TRBV29-1 and TRBJ2-1, with TRBD2 matching 8 bases. Germline CDR1 reads SQVTM; CDR2 reads ANQGSEA. This CDR3 is built from 12 residues. Unmatched junction bases numbered 8, after V lost 7 bases and J lost 9 bases. CDR3: CSAPGGAVEQFF. Here the CDR3 DNA reads TGCAGCGCCCCCGGGGGGGCCGTTGAGCAGTTCTTC.

The J gene is TRBJ2-1, the V gene TRBV7-9; 7 bases are shared with TRBD2. The V gene end was trimmed by 5 bases and the J gene end by 6 bases; junction bases not matched to a gene: 7. The germline gives CDR1 SEHNR, CDR2 FQNEAQ (reference sequence). The CDR3 has 14 amino acids. CDR3 loop: CASSPGTTANEQFF. The CDR3 DNA sequence: TGTGCCAGCAGCCCAGGGACTACTGCCAATGAGCAGTTCTTC.

The V and J genes are TRBV5-6 and TRBJ1-5; no clear D. Looked up from germline, CDR1 is SGHDT and CDR2 is YYEEEE. The V end was cut by 2 bases, the J end by 3 bases, with 9 bases between. This CDR3 region has 14 residues. CDR3 nucleotides: TGTGCCAGCAGCTTCTTTTGGACCAATCAGCCCCAGCATTTT. Translating it yields CASSFFWTNQPQHF.

The chain carries TRBV10-3 and TRBJ2-1; TRBD2 aligns across 7 bases. Germline V gene data show CDR1 as ENHRY and CDR2 as SYGVKD. V gave up 2 bases and J gave up 5 bases; unmatched junction bases: 3. This CDR3 spans 14 amino acids. CDR3 in DNA: TGTGCCATCAGTGAGCCCGGACTAGACAATGAGCAGTTCTTC. Its protein product is CAISEPGLDNEQFF.

This clonotype was seen a few times. The chain joins TRBV20-1 to TRBJ2-7; D is unclear. The CDR3 has 14 amino acids. The V end lost 0 bases, the J end lost 7 bases, and 16 bases lay between the germline ends. Germline-derived CDR1 and CDR2 are DFQATT and SNEGSKA (reference sequence). CDR3 nucleotide sequence: TGCAGTGCTAGAGATTCCGGGTTCGCTCGGGAGCAGTACTTC. Protein: CSARDSGFAREQYF.

Ten or more counts support this clonotype. The rearrangement uses TRBV20-1 and TRBJ1-1, with a tentative D call TRBD1 (5 bases). This CDR3 is 13 amino acids long. Trimming left V 2 bases short and J 0 bases short, with 7 bases between. CDR1 DFQATT and CDR2 SNEGSKA come from the germline V gene (reference sequence). CDR3 sequence reads: CSARQGMNTEAFF. The CDR3 coding sequence is TGCAGTGCTAGACAGGGCATGAACACTGAAGCTTTCTTT.

Many counts were recorded for this clonotype. This rearrangement joins TRBV24-1 to TRBJ2-4, with a tentative D call TRBD1 (5 bases). Per the germline V gene, CDR1 is KGHDR and CDR2 is SFDVKD. Trimming took off 3 bases at V and 9 bases at J, with 17 bases between the two ends. The CDR3 length is 15 residues. The CDR3 loop reads CATSDTGPGVGIQYF. In nucleotides, the CDR3 is TGTGCCACCAGTGATACAGGCCCCGGTGTTGGCATTCAGTACTTC.

The chain has TRBV7-9 and TRBJ2-7; D not certain. CDR3 length: 12 residues. V lost 5 bases and J lost 4, with 9 bases in between. Germline lookup yields CDR1 SEHNR and CDR2 FQNEAQ (reference sequence). The CDR3 region is CASSLFPYEQYF. The CDR3 nucleotides read TGTGCCAGCAGCCTCTTCCCATACGAGCAGTACTTC.

The rearrangement uses TRBV20-1 and TRBJ1-4; TRBD1 aligns across 9 bases. Trimming cost V 4 bases and J 5 bases; bases outside gene matches: 5. This CDR3 region has 14 residues. Germline CDR1 DFQATT, CDR2 SNEGSKA (reference sequence). As DNA, the CDR3 is TGCAGTGCTAAACCGGGACAGGGAAATGAAAAACTGTTTTTT. Translation: CSAKPGQGNEKLFF.

This clonotype was counted only a few times. V and J are TRBV6-5 and TRBJ2-1; either TRBD1 or TRBD2 may supply D (5 bases each). V gave up 3 bases and J gave up 0 bases, with 15 bases separating them. The CDR3 consists of 17 residues. Germline CDR1 reads MNHEY; CDR2 reads SVGAGI. In DNA, the CDR3 is TGTGCCAGCAGTTATCCAGGGCCTAGCAGCTCCTACAATGAGCAGTTCTTC. Its translation: CASSYPGPSSSYNEQFF.

This clonotype has only a few counts. The J gene is TRBJ2-3, the V gene TRBV5-6; D remains ambiguous. The CDR3 covers 13 residues. Germline loops: CDR1 SGHDT, CDR2 YYEEEE. Trimming removed 2 bases from V and 3 bases from J, with 7 bases in between. In DNA, the CDR3 is TGTGCCAGCAGCTTCGGTAAAACAGATACGCAGTATTTT. This encodes CASSFGKTDTQYF.

This clonotype appeared a few times. V usage is TRBV20-1 and J usage is TRBJ2-1, with D possibly being TRBD2 (6 bases). Trimming left V 0 bases short and J 7 bases short, with 31 bases between. Germline CDR1 is DFQATT and CDR2 is SNEGSKA (reference sequence). The CDR3 covers 20 residues. The chain's CDR3 is CSARDFFLPGTGEVRNEQFF. CDR3 nucleotide sequence: TGCAGTGCTAGAGATTTTTTTCTCCCGGGGACGGGGGAGGTTAGAAATGAGCAGTTCTTC.

J is TRBJ2-6 and V is TRBV6-2 or TRBV6-3; D uncertain. V lost 2 bases to trimming and J lost 2 bases, with 4 bases between them. CDR1 and CDR2 from the germline V gene are MNHEY and SVGEGT. The CDR3 runs 14 residues. The CDR3 protein is CASSYLAGANVLTF. CDR3 coding DNA: TGTGCCAGCAGTTACCTAGCTGGGGCCAACGTCCTGACTTTC.